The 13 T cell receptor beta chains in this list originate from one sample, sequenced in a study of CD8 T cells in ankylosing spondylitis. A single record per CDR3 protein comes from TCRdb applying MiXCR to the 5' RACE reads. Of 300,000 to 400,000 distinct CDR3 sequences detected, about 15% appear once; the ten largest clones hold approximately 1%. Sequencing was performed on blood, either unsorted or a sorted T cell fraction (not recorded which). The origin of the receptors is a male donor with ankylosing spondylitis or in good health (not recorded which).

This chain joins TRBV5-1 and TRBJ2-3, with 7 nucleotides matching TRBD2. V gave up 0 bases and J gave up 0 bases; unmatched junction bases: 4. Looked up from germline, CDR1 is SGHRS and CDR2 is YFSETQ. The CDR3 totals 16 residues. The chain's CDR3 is CASSLDSSGSTDTQYF. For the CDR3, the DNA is TGCGCCAGCAGCTTGGATAGTAGCGGGAGCACAGATACGCAGTATTTT.

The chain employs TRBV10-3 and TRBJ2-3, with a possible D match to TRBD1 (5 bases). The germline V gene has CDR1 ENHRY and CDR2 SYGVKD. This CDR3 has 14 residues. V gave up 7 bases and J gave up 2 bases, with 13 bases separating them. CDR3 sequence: CAITLTDTTDTQYF. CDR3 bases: TGTGCCATCACCTTGACAGATACCACAGATACGCAGTATTTT.

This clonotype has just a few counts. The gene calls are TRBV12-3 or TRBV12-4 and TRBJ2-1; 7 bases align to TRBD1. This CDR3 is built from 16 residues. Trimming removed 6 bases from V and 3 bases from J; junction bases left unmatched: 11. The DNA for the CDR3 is TGTGCCAGCAGGCGGACAGGTTCTCAATTCTACAATGAGCAGTTCTTC. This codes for CASRRTGSQFYNEQFF.

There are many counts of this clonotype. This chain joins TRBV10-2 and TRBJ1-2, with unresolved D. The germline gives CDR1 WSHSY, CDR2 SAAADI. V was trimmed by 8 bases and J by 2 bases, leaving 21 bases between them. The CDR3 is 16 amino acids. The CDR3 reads CASSPPVLLSNYGYTF. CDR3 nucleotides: TGCGCCAGCTCGCCCCCGGTCCTTCTTTCCAACTATGGCTACACCTTC.

Here the CDR3 reads CASSFGVGGALQETQYF. The DNA of the CDR3 is TGCGCCAGCAGCTTCGGCGTCGGGGGGGCCCTACAAGAGACCCAGTACTTC. V gene TRBV5-1 combines with J gene TRBJ2-5; TRBD2 aligns across 8 bases. V lost 2 bases and J lost 2; bases outside the gene matches: 11. CDR1 and CDR2 (germline): SGHRS, YFSETQ. The CDR3 covers 17 residues.

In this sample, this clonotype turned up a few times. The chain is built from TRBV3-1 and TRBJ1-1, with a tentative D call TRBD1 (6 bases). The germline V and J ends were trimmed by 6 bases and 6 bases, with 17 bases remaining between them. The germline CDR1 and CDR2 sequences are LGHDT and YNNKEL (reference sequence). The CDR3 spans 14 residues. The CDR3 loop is CASSLQGSGAEAFF. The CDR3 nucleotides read TGTGCCAGCAGTCTACAGGGCTCGGGGGCTGAAGCTTTCTTT.

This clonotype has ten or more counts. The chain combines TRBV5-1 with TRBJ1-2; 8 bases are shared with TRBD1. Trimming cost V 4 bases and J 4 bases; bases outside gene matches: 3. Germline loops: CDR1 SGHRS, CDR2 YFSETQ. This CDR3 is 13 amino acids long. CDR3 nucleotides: TGCGCCAGCAGCGGCGGACAGGGCTATGGCTACACCTTC. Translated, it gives CASSGGQGYGYTF.

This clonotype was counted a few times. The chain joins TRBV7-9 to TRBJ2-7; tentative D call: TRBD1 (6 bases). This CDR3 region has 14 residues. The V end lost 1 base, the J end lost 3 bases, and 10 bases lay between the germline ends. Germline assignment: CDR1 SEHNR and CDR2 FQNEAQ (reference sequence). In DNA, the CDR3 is TGTGCCAGCAGCTTAGGGACAGCCCTCTACGAGCAGTACTTC. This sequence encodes CASSLGTALYEQYF.

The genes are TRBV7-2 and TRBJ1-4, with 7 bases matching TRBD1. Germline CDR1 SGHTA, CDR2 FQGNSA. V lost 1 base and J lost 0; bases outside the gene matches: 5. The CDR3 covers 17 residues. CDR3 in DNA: TGTGCCAGCAGCTTAGTTGGCGGACAGGCAACTAATGAAAAACTGTTTTTT. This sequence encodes CASSLVGGQATNEKLFF.

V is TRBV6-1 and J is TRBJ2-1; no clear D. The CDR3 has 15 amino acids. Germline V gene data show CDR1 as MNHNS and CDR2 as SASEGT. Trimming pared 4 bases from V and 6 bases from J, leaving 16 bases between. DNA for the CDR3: TGTGCCAGCAGTGGGACCTTAAATAGCCCCAATGAGCAGTTCTTC. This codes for CASSGTLNSPNEQFF.

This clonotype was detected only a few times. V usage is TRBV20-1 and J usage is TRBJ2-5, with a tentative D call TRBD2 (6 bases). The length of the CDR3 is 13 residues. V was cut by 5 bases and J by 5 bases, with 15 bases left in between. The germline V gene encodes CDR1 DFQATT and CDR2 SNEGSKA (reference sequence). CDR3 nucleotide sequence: TGCAGTGCTCTGAGGTGGGGGGAGGAGACCCAGTACTTC. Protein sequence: CSALRWGEETQYF.

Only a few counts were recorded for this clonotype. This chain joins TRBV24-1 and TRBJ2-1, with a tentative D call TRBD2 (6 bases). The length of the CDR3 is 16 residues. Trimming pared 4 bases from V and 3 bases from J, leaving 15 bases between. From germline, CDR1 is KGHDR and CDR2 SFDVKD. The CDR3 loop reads CATSDPSGGSYNEQFF. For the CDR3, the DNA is TGTGCCACCAGTGACCCCTCTGGAGGGAGCTACAATGAGCAGTTCTTC.

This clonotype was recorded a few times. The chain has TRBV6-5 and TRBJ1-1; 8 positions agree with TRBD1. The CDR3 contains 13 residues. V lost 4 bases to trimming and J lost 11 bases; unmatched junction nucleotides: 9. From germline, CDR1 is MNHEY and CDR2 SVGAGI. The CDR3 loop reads CASSSSQGATAFF. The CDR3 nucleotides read TGTGCCAGCAGTTCTTCCCAGGGGGCAACGGCTTTCTTT.